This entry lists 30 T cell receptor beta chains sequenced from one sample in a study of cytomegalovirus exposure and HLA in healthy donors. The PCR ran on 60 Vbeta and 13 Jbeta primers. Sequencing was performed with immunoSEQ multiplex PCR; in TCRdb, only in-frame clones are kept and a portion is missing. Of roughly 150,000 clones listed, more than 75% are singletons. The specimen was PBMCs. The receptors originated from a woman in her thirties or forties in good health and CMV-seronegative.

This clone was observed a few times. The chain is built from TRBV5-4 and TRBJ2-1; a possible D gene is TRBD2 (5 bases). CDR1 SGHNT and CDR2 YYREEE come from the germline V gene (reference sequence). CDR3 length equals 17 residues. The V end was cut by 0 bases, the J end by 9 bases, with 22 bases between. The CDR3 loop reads CASSLAPGVSSAREQFF. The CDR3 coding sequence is TGTGCCAGCAGCTTGGCACCCGGGGTTAGCTCGGCCCGTGAGCAGTTCTTC.

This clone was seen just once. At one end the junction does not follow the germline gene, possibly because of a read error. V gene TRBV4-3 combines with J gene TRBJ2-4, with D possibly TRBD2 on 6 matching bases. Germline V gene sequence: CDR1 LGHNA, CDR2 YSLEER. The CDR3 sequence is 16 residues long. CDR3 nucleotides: TGCGCCAGCAGCCAAAGCCCTCCGGGAGAGGGAAACAGTCAGTACTTC. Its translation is CASSQSPPGEGNSQYF.

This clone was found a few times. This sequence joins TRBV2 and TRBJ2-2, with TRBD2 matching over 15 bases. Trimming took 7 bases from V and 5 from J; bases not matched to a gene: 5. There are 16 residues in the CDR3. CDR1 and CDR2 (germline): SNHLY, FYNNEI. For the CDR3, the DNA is TGTGCCAGCAAGGGACTAGCGGGGGGAAAAACCGGGGAGCTGTTTTTT. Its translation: CASKGLAGGKTGELFF. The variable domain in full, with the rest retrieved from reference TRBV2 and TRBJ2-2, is EPEVTQTPSHQVTQMGQEVILRCVPISNHLYFYWYRQILGQKVEFLVSFYNNEISEKSEIFDDQFSVERPDGSNFTLKIRSTKLEDSAMYFCASKGLAGGKTGELFFGEGSRLTVL.

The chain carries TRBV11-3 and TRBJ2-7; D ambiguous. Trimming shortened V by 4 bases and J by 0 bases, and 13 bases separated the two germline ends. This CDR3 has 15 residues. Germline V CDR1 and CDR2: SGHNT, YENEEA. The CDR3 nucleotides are TGTGCCAGCAGCTCGAGCCCGACACTCTCCTACGAGCAGTACTTC. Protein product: CASSSSPTLSYEQYF. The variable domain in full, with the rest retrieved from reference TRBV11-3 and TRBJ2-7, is EAGVVQSPRYKIIEKKQPVAFWCNPISGHNTLYWYLQNLGQGPELLIRYENEEAVDDSQLPKDRFSAERLKGVDSTLKIQPAELGDSAVYLCASSSSPTLSYEQYFGPGTRLTVT.

The CDR3 DNA reads TGTGCCAGCAGCGTAGGGTTGGGCGGGAGGGATTACCAAGAGACCCAGTACTTC. The encoded protein is CASSVGLGGRDYQETQYF. The chain recombines TRBV9 with TRBJ2-5; TRBD2 aligns across 9 bases. After removal of 0 bases from V and 0 bases from J, the junction contained 9 bases not matched to a gene. The CDR3 extends over 18 amino acids. Germline V CDR1 and CDR2: SGDLS, YYNGEE.

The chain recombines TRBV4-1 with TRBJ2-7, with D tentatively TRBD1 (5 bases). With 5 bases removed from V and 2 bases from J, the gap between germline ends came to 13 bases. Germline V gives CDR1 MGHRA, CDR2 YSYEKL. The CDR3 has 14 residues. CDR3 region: CASSSEEGAYEQYF. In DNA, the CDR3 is TGCGCCAGCAGCTCAGAGGAAGGGGCCTACGAGCAGTACTTC.

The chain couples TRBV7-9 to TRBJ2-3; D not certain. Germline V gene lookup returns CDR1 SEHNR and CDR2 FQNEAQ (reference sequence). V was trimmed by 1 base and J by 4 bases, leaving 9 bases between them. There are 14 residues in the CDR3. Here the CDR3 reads CASSLGGSSDTQYF. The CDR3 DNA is TGTGCCAGCAGCTTAGGCGGTAGCTCAGATACGCAGTATTTT.

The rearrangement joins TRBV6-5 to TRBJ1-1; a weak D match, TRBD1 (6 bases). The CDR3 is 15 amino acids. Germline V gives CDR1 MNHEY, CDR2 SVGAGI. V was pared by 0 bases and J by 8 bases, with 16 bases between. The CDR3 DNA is TGTGCCAGCAGTTACTCGAAGGTGGGGACATTCGAAGCTTTCTTT. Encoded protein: CASSYSKVGTFEAFF.

CDR3 in DNA: TGTGCCAGCAGCCAACCGATGACTAGCGGGGGGCTTAATGAGCAGTTCTTC. Its translation: CASSQPMTSGGLNEQFF. V gene TRBV14 combines with J gene TRBJ2-1, with 13 bases fitting TRBD2. The CDR3 extends over 17 amino acids. The trim removed 2 bases at V and 7 bases at J, leaving 8 bases unmatched. Germline CDR1 SGHDN, CDR2 FVKESK.

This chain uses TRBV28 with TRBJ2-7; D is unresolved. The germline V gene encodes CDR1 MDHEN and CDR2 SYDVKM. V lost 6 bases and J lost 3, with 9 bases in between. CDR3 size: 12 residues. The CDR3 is CASSGFRYEQYF. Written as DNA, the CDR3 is TGTGCCAGCAGCGGGTTTCGCTACGAGCAGTACTTC.

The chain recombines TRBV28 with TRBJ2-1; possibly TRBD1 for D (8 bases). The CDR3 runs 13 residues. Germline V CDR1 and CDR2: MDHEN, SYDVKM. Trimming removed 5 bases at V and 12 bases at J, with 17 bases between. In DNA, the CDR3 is TGTGCCAGCAGTGGCACAGGGGGGGGAAGGCAGTTCTTC. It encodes CASSGTGGGRQFF.

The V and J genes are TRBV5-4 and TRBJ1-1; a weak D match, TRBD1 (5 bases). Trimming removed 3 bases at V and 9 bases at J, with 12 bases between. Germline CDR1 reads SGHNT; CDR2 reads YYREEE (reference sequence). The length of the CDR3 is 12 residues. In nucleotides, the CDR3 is TGTGCCAGCAGCTCCAGGGAGGAAAAAGCTTTCTTT. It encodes CASSSREEKAFF.

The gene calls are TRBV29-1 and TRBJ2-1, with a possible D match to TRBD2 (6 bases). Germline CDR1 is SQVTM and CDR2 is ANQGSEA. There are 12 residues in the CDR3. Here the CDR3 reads CGGGELYNEQFF. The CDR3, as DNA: TGCGGAGGAGGGGAGCTGTACAATGAGCAGTTCTTC.

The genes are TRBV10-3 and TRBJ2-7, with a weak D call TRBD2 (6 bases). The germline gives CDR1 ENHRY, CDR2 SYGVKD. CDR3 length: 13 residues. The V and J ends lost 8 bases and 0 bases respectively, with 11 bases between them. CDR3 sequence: CAIWRGPSYEQYF. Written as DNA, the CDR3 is TGTGCCATCTGGAGGGGCCCCTCCTACGAGCAGTACTTC.

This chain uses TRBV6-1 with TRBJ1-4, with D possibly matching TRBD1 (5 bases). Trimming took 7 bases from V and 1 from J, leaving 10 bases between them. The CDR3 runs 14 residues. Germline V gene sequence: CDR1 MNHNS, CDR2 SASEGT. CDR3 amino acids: CASTSGGTNEKLFF. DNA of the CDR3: TGTGCCAGCACCAGCGGGGGAACTAATGAAAAACTGTTTTTT.

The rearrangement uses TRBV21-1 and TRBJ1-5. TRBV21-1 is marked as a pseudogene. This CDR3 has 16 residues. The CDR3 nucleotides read TGTGCCAGCAGCAAAGAAGGAGGGGAATACAATCAGCCCCAGCATTTT. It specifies CASSKEGGEYNQPQHF.

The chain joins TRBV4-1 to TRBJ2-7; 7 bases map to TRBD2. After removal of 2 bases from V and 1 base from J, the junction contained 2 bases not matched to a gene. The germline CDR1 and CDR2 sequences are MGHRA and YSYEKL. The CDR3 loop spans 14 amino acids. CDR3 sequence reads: CASSQSRGSYEQYF. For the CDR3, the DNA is TGCGCCAGCAGCCAATCGCGGGGGTCCTACGAGCAGTACTTC.

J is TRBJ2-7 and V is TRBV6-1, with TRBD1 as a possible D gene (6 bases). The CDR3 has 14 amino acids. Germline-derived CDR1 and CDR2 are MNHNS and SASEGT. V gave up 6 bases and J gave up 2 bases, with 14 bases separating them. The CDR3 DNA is TGTGCCAGCAGCCTCAGGGGAAGGACCTACGAGCAGTACTTC. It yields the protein CASSLRGRTYEQYF.

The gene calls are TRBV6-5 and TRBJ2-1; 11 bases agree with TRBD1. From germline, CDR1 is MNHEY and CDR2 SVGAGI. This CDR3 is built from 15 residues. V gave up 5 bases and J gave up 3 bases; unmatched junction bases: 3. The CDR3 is CASSQGTGGYNEQFF. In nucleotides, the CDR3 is TGTGCCAGCAGTCAAGGGACAGGGGGCTACAATGAGCAGTTCTTC.

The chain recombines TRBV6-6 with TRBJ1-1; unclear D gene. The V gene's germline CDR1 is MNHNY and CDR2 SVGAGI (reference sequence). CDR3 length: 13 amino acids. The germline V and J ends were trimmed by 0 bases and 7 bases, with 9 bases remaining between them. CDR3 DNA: TGTGCCAGCAGTTACTCGAGTAAAATTGAAGCTTTCTTT. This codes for CASSYSSKIEAFF.

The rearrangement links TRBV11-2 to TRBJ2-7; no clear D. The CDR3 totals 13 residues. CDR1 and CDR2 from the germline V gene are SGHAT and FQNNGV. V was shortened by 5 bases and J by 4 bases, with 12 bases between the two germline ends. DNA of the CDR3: TGTGCCAGCAGCGTCCCCCAGTCGTACGAGCAGTACTTC. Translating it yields CASSVPQSYEQYF.

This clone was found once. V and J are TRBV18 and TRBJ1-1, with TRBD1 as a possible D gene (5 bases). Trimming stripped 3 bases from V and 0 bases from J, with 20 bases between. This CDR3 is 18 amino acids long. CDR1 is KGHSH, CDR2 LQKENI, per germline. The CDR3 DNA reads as TGTGCCAGCTCACCCCTGTCGATCTCAGGGAGGGTGAACACTGAAGCTTTCTTT. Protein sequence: CASSPLSISGRVNTEAFF. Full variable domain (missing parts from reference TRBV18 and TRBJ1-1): NAGVMQNPRHLVRRRGQEARLRCSPMKGHSHVYWYRQLPEEGLKFMVYLQKENIIDESGMPKERFSAEFPKEGPSILRIQQVVRGDSAAYFCASSPLSISGRVNTEAFFGQGTRLTVV.

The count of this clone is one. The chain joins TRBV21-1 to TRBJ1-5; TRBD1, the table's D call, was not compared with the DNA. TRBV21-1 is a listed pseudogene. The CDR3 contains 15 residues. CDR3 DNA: TGTGCCAGCAGCAAAAGGTCAGGGGGCAATCAGCCCCAGCATTTT. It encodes CASSKRSGGNQPQHF.

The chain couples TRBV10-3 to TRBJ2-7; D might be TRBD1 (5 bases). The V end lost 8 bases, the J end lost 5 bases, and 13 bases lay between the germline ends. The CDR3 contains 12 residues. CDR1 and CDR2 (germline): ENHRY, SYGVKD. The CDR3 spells CAIGAIRDEQYF. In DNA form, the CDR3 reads TGTGCCATCGGGGCAATTCGGGACGAGCAGTACTTC.

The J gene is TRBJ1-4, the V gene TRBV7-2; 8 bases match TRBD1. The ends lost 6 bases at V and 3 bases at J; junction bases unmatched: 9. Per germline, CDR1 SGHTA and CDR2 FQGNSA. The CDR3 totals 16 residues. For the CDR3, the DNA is TGTGCCAGCAGTCTCCAGGGGGCAGGAGCTAATGAAAAACTGTTTTTT. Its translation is CASSLQGAGANEKLFF. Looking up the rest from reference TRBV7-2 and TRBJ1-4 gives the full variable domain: GAGVSQSPSNKVTEKGKDVELRCDPISGHTALYWYRQSLGQGLEFLIYFQGNSAPDKSGLPSDRFSAERTGGSVSTLTIQRTQQEDSAVYLCASSLQGAGANEKLFFGSGTQLSVL.

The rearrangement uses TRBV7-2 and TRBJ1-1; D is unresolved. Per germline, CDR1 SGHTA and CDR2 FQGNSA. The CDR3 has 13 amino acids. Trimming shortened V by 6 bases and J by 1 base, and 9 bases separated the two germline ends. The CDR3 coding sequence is TGTGCCAGCAGGCGGGCCGGGAACACTGAAGCTTTCTTT. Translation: CASRRAGNTEAFF.

The CDR3 here is CASSSQPVRGLHEQYF. Written as DNA, the CDR3 is TGTGCCAGCAGCTCCCAGCCGGTTAGGGGGCTCCACGAGCAGTACTTC. This sequence joins TRBV7-3 and TRBJ2-7; 7 bases align to TRBD1. Germline V CDR1 and CDR2: SGHTA, FQGTGA. V shed 4 bases and J 5 bases; nucleotides not matched to a gene: 14. The CDR3 has 16 residues. The full variable domain, its missing parts supplied by reference TRBV7-3 and TRBJ2-7, is GAGVSQTPSNKVTEKGKYVELRCDPISGHTALYWYRQSLGQGPEFLIYFQGTGAADDSGLPNDRFFAVRPEGSVSTLKIQRTERGDSAVYLCASSSQPVRGLHEQYFGPGTRLTVT.

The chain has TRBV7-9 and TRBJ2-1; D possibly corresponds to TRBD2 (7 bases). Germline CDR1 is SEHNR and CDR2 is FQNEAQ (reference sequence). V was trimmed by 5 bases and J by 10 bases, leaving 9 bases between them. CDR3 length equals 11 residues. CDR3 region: CASSTGGEQFF. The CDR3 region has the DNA TGTGCCAGCAGCACGGGGGGCGAGCAGTTCTTC. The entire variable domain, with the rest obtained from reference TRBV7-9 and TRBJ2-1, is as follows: DTGVSQNPRHKITKRGQNVTFRCDPISEHNRLYWYRQTLGQGPEFLTYFQNEAQLEKSRLLSDRFSAERPKGSFSTLEIQRTEQGDSAMYLCASSTGGEQFFGPGTRLTVL.

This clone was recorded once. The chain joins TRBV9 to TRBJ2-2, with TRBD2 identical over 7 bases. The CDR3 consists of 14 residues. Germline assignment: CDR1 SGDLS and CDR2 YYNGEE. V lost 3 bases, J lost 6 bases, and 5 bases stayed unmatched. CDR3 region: CASSAIGGSGELFF. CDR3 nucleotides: TGTGCCAGCAGCGCGATCGGGGGGTCCGGGGAGCTGTTTTTT.

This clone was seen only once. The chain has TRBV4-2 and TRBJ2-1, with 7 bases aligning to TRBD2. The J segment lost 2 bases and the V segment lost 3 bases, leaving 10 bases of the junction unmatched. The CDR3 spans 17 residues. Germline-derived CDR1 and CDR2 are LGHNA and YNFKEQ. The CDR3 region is CASSHGIAGPTYNEQFF. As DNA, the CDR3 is TGTGCCAGCAGCCACGGAATAGCGGGCCCCACCTACAATGAGCAGTTCTTC.